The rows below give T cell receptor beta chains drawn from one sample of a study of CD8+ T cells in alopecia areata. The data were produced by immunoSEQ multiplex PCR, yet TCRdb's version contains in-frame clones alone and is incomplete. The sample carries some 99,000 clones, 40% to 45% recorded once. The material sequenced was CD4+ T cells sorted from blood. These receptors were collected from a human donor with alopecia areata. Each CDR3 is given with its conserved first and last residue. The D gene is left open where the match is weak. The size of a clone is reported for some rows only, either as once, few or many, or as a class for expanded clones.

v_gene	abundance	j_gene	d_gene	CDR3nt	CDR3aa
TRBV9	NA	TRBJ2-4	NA	TGTGCCAGCAGCACGGGACTGCCGGCCAAAAACATTCAGTACTTC	CASSTGLPAKNIQYF
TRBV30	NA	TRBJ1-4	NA	TGTGCCTGGAATCGTCAGGGTCGGGAAAAACTGTTTTTT	CAWNRQGREKLFF
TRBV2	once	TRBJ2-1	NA	TGTGCCTGTTGGGGGCGTGAGCAGTTCTTC	CACWGREQFF
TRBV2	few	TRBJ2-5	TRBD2	TGTGCCAGCTCTGGTGCTAGCGGGAAAGAGACCCAGTACTTC	CASSGASGKETQYF
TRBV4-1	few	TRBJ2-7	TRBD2	TGCGCCAGCAGCCCGAGTGTCCCTGCTAGCGGAATCTACGAGCAGTACTTC	CASSPSVPASGIYEQYF
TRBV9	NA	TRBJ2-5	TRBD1	TGTGCCAGCAGCGTTCGGGACAGTGGGCAAGAGACCCAGTACTTC	CASSVRDSGQETQYF
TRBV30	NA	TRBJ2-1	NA	TGTGCCTGGAGTCAGGTTGGTCTCTACAATGAGCAGTTCTTC	CAWSQVGLYNEQFF
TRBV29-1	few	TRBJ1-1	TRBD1	TGCAGCGTTGATCGGGACAGGGGATCCACTGAAGCTTTCTTT	CSVDRDRGSTEAFF
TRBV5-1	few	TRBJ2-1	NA	TGCGCCAGCAGCTTAAGGCCCGGGACGGAGAATGAGCAGTTCTTC	CASSLRPGTENEQFF
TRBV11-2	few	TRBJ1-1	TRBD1	TGTGCCAGCAGCACACACCGGGACAGGGTCACTGAAGCTTTCTTT	CASSTHRDRVTEAFF
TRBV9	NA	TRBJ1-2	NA	TGTGCCAGCAGCGTCAGGTCGAGCTATGGCTACACCTTC	CASSVRSSYGYTF
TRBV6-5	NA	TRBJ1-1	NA	TGTGCCAGCAGTGCACAGAACACTGAAGCTTTCTTT	CASSAQNTEAFF
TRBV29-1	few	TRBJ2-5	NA	TGCAGCGTTGGAGAGACCCAGTACTTC	CSVGETQYF
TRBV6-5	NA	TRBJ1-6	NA	TGTGCCAGCAGTCCGGGACTCACAAATTCACCCCTCCACTTT	CASSPGLTNSPLHF
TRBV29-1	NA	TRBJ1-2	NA	TGCAGCGTTGTACCCGCGGCTTATGGCTACACCTTC	CSVVPAAYGYTF
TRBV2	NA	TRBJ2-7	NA	TGTGCCAGCAGTGAGAGGACCCCTTACGAGCAGTACTTC	CASSERTPYEQYF
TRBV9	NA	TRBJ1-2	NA	TGTGCCAGCAGCCCGCGGACGGGAACGGACTATGGCTACACCTTC	CASSPRTGTDYGYTF
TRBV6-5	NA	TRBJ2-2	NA	TGTGCCAGCAGCCCGTTCGCCGGGGAGCTGTTTTTT	CASSPFAGELFF
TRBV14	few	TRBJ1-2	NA	TGTGCCAGCAGCCCATACATCGGACAGATCTATGGCTACACCTTC	CASSPYIGQIYGYTF
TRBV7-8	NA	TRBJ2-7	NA	TGTGCCAGCAGCTTTAGGGACGTATCCTACGAGCAGTACTTC	CASSFRDVSYEQYF
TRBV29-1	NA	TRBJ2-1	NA	TGCAGCGTTGAGTCCGGTGGGGGTTGGAATGAGCAGTTCTTC	CSVESGGGWNEQFF
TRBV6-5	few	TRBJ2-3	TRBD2	TGTGCCAGCAGGGAGAGCGGGGGGGCCCCAGATACGCAGTATTTT	CASRESGGAPDTQYF
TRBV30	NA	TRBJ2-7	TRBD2	TGTGCCTGGACCTCGGGACTAGCGGGGGGCCCGGGCGCGCAGTACTTC	CAWTSGLAGGPGAQYF
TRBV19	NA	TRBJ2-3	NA	TGTGCCAGTAGTAGTACAGGGACCGGGACAGATACGCAGTATTTT	CASSSTGTGTDTQYF
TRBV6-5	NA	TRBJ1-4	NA	TGTGCCAGCAGTAGGGACATCAATGAAAAACTGTTTTTT	CASSRDINEKLFF
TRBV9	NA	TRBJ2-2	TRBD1	TGTGCCAGCAGCCCTCCACAGGGGGCGACGACCGGGGAGCTGTTTTTT	CASSPPQGATTGELFF
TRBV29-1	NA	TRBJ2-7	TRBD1	TGCAGCGTGGACAGGGGGAGCTACGAGCAGTACTTC	CSVDRGSYEQYF
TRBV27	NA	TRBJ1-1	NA	TGTGCCAGCAGTTTTGGTGGGCCACAACTGAACACTGAAGCTTTCTTT	CASSFGGPQLNTEAFF
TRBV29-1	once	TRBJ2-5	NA	TGCAGCGTTGTGGGTGGGGAGACCCAGTACTTC	CSVVGGETQYF
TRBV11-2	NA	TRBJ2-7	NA	TGTGCCAGCAGCTTCGCCCTGAGCTCCTACGAGCAGTACTTC	CASSFALSSYEQYF
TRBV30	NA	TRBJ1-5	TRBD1	TGTGCCTGGATTCATGAGGACAGGGTGAAGCAGCCCCAGCATTTT	CAWIHEDRVKQPQHF
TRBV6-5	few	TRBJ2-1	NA	TGTGCCACCACAGCGAACTCCTACAATGAGCAGTTCTTC	CATTANSYNEQFF
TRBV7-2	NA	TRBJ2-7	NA	TGTGCCAGCAGCTCCGCATCCTACGAGCAGTACTTC	CASSSASYEQYF
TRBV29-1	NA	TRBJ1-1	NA	TGCAGCGCGAGATTGAACACTGAAGCTTTCTTT	CSARLNTEAFF
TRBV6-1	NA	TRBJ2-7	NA	TGTGCCAGCAGTGTGACTCCCGGGCCGTTCTTCTACGAGCAGTACTTC	CASSVTPGPFFYEQYF
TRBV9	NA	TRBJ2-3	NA	TGTGCCAGCAGCGTAGAGGGGTCAGATACGCAGTATTTT	CASSVEGSDTQYF
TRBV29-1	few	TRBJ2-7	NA	TGCAGCTTTATTTCGGGGACCAGGCAGTACTTC	CSFISGTRQYF
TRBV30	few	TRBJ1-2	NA	TGTGCCTGGAGTACAGGGAGCTATGGCTACACCTTC	CAWSTGSYGYTF
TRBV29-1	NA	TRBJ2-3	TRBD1	TGCGGGGACAGGGGAGACAGCACAGATACGCAGTATTTT	CGDRGDSTDTQYF
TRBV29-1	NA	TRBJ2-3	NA	TGCAGCGTTGTGCAGGGGAAAGGCACAGATACGCAGTATTTT	CSVVQGKGTDTQYF
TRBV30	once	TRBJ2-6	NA	TGTGCCCGCAGCGGGTCTGGGGCCAACGTCCTGACTTTC	CARSGSGANVLTF
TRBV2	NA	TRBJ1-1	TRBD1	TGTGCCAGCAGTTCGCAGGGGGGGGACACTGAAGCTTTCTTT	CASSSQGGDTEAFF
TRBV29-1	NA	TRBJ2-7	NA	TGCAGCGTTGAAGGGGAAACCCCGGGGGATGGGCAGTACTTC	CSVEGETPGDGQYF
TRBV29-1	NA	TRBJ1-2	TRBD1	TGCAGCGTGGACAGGGAAAACTATGGCTACACCTTC	CSVDRENYGYTF
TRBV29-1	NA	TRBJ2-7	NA	TGCAGCGTTGAAGGATTGCAGGGCAACGAGCAGTACTTC	CSVEGLQGNEQYF
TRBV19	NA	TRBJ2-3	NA	TGTGCCAGTGGGGACCTTGCGACGCAGTATTTT	CASGDLATQYF
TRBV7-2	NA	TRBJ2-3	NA	TGTGCCAGCAGCCTCCTCCCGGCAGATACGCAGTATTTT	CASSLLPADTQYF
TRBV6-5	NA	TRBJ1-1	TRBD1	TGTGCCAGCAGATCGAGACAGGGGAACACTGAAGCTTTCTTT	CASRSRQGNTEAFF
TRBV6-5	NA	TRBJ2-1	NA	TGTGCCAGCAGTTACTCCAGGGTCTACAATGAGCAGTTCTTC	CASSYSRVYNEQFF
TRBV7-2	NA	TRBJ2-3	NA	TGTGCCAGCAGCCCTTACACAGATACGCAGTATTTT	CASSPYTDTQYF
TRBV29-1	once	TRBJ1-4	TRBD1	TGCAGCGCAAGGACAGGATATGCAACTAATGAAAAACTGTTTTTT	CSARTGYATNEKLFF